These T cell receptor beta chains were read from a single sample in a study of vaccination effects on CD4 cells after COVID-19. Sequencing was performed with immunoSEQ multiplex PCR; in TCRdb, only in-frame clones are kept and a portion is missing. The top ten clones hold 3.5% to 5% of a sample with approximately 61,000 clones, about four fifths of them seen once. These TCRs' antigens remain unknown. The sequencing used CD4+ T cells from PBMCs cultured without peptide, collected after COVID-19 vaccination. These receptors all stem from a human donor who received a COVID-19 vaccine. CDR3s include the opening cysteine and the closing phenylalanine or tryptophan. Each record gives: clone size, J gene, V gene, D gene, CDR3 DNA, CDR3 protein. D genes are given only for firm matches. The listing skips clone size in some rows; elsewhere it reads once, few, many or a size class.

size: NA
J: TRBJ1-3
V: TRBV30
D: NA
DNA: TGTGCCTGGAGTGTACTGTGGCCGGGGAGCTCTGGAAACACCATATATTTT
CDR3: CAWSVLWPGSSGNTIYF

size: NA
J: TRBJ1-6
V: TRBV28
D: TRBD1
DNA: TGTGCCAGCACCCGCGGACAGGGTTACTCACCCCTCCACTTT
CDR3: CASTRGQGYSPLHF

size: NA
J: TRBJ2-1
V: TRBV4-3
D: TRBD2
DNA: TGCGCCAGCAGCCAAGATACGGGACTAGCGATTAATGAGCAGTTCTTC
CDR3: CASSQDTGLAINEQFF

size: NA
J: TRBJ1-5
V: TRBV5-1
D: NA
DNA: TGCGCCAGCAGCTTGGAGGGTAGGGGGAGTCAGCCCCAGCATTTT
CDR3: CASSLEGRGSQPQHF

size: NA
J: TRBJ2-1
V: TRBV6-6
D: NA
DNA: TGTGCCAGCACTCTAAGCCCAGGAATATACAATGAGCAGTTCTTC
CDR3: CASTLSPGIYNEQFF

size: NA
J: TRBJ2-1
V: TRBV6-5
D: NA
DNA: TGTGCCAGCAGTCGCCCCGGGGTCAATGAGCAGTTCTTC
CDR3: CASSRPGVNEQFF

size: NA
J: TRBJ2-1
V: TRBV7-9
D: TRBD1
DNA: TGTGCCAGCAGCCGGGACAGGGGGGCCCACAATGAGCAGTTCTTC
CDR3: CASSRDRGAHNEQFF

size: NA
J: TRBJ2-5
V: TRBV5-6
D: NA
DNA: TGTGCCAGCAGCTTGGCGGGTGGGGGAGAGACCCAGTACTTC
CDR3: CASSLAGGGETQYF

size: few
J: TRBJ1-1
V: TRBV10-3
D: TRBD1
DNA: TGTGCCATCAGTCCGGGACAGCAGAACACTGAAGCTTTCTTT
CDR3: CAISPGQQNTEAFF

size: NA
J: TRBJ2-1
V: TRBV7-8
D: NA
DNA: TGTGCCAGCAGCTTACCCCGTGGGTCGACGGGCAGCGAGCAGTTCTTC
CDR3: CASSLPRGSTGSEQFF

size: NA
J: TRBJ1-6
V: TRBV30
D: NA
DNA: TGTGCTTATGCGGGGCCACCCCTCCACTTT
CDR3: CAYAGPPLHF

size: NA
J: TRBJ2-3
V: TRBV5-6
D: NA
DNA: TGTGCCAGCAGCCCGCAGGGGTTGTTGCGGAATACGCAGTATTTT
CDR3: CASSPQGLLRNTQYF

size: NA
J: TRBJ1-1
V: TRBV5-4
D: TRBD1
DNA: TGTGCCAGTCGTACGGACAGGGCTGGGAACACTGAAGCTTTCTTT
CDR3: CASRTDRAGNTEAFF

size: NA
J: TRBJ1-2
V: TRBV29-1
D: NA
DNA: TGCAGCGTTGACCTGAGCCCGGGGATCCAGTCCTATGGCTACACCTTC
CDR3: CSVDLSPGIQSYGYTF

size: NA
J: TRBJ2-1
V: TRBV6-5
D: NA
DNA: TGTGCCAGCAGTCGGGCGGCGATCGAAGGCGATGAGCAGTTCTTC
CDR3: CASSRAAIEGDEQFF

size: NA
J: TRBJ1-1
V: TRBV2
D: NA
DNA: TGTGCCAGCAGTGAAGGGTTCTTTGCGGCAGAACATAACACTGAAGCTTTCTTT
CDR3: CASSEGFFAAEHNTEAFF

size: NA
J: TRBJ2-7
V: TRBV30
D: NA
DNA: TGTGCCTGGAGTGTACTGGACAGAACCACCTACGAGCAGTACTTC
CDR3: CAWSVLDRTTYEQYF

size: NA
J: TRBJ2-2
V: TRBV27
D: TRBD2
DNA: TGTGCCAGCAGTTCGCTCGGCGGGAGGGCGACCGGGGAGCTGTTTTTT
CDR3: CASSSLGGRATGELFF

size: NA
J: TRBJ1-2
V: TRBV20-1
D: NA
DNA: TGCAGTGCCAGTGGGGGGGGTAGAGGCTACACCTTC
CDR3: CSASGGGRGYTF

size: NA
J: TRBJ1-1
V: TRBV6-2/TRBV6-3
D: NA
DNA: TGTGCCAGCAGTTACAGGGAGATCGGGGGCACTGAAGCTTTCTTT
CDR3: CASSYREIGGTEAFF

size: NA
J: TRBJ1-2
V: TRBV7-9
D: NA
DNA: TGTGCCAGCAGCTTATTTACGGAATATGGCTACACCTTC
CDR3: CASSLFTEYGYTF

size: NA
J: TRBJ2-5
V: TRBV19
D: TRBD2
DNA: TGTGCCAGTAGTACTAGCGGGACGGGTCGAGAGACCCAGTACTTC
CDR3: CASSTSGTGRETQYF

size: NA
J: TRBJ2-5
V: TRBV5-1
D: NA
DNA: TGCGCCAGCAGCCTTTCCGAGGAGGGCCGGAAGACCCAGTACTTC
CDR3: CASSLSEEGRKTQYF

size: NA
J: TRBJ1-3
V: TRBV4-1
D: NA
DNA: TGCGCCAGCAGCCAAGATTTAGGGGGCTCTGGAAACACCATATATTTT
CDR3: CASSQDLGGSGNTIYF